This T cell receptor beta chain appears in the sequencing data of a study of CD4 T cells in relation to SARS-CoV-2 and coronaviruses. The study, taken as a whole, reports: Samples before the pandemic and after infection were not matched within any donor. In approximately 71% of donors, memory CD4+ clonotypes crossrecognized SARS-CoV-2 and at least one common cold coronavirus spike.

Naive and memory CD4+ T cell DNA was deep-sequenced without culture. Repertoires were generated with immunoSEQ multiplex PCR, while TCRdb's copy carries only in-frame clones and drops some. The sample has about 38,000 clones, roughly 90% seen once. There are 15 residues in the CDR3. Per the germline V gene, CDR1 is SGHTA and CDR2 is FQGNSA. With V trimmed by 5 bases and J by 7 bases, 11 bases remained unmatched. As for this clone: The antigen remains unidentified.

CD4 enrichment then naive enrichment separated naive from memory CD4+ cells. The sample comprised memory CD4+ T cells from PBMCs. The receptor was isolated from an adult with COVID-19. The chain couples TRBV7-2 to TRBJ1-2, with 9 nucleotides matching TRBD1. The CDR3 protein is CASSTTTGGHVGYTF. Written as DNA, the CDR3 is TGTGCCAGCAGCACTACGACAGGGGGACACGTTGGCTACACCTTC.